These 22 T cell receptor beta chains were sequenced from one sample in a study of blood T cell repertoires in COVID-19. Some clones are missing from TCRdb's copy, which holds only in-frame ones; the method was immunoSEQ multiplex PCR. The table shows around 390,000 clones, with approximately 90% occurring only once. Sequenced input: PBMCs or T cells enriched from blood (not recorded which). The receptors originated from a woman aged 50 to 65 who had recovered from COVID-19.

This clone was seen a handful of times. V is TRBV12-5 and J is TRBJ1-1; a weak D match, TRBD1 (5 bases). Trimming shortened V by 0 bases and J by 12 bases, and 11 bases separated the two germline ends. Germline CDR1 reads LGHNT; CDR2 reads FRNRAP. The CDR3 contains 12 residues. This chain's CDR3 is CASGLVQGMTFF. CDR3 DNA sequence: TGTGCTAGTGGTTTGGTCCAGGGTATGACTTTCTTT.

The CDR3 here is CASSLWSGGTYEQYF. For the CDR3, the DNA is TGTGCCAGCAGCTTGTGGTCGGGAGGGACCTACGAGCAGTACTTC. The chain links TRBV5-5 to TRBJ2-7, with TRBD2 matching over 8 bases. The CDR3 sequence is 15 residues long. CDR1 is SGHKS, CDR2 YYEKEE, per germline (reference sequence). With 1 base clipped from V and 2 bases from J, the junction kept 5 bases outside the gene matches.

The V and J genes are TRBV5-6 and TRBJ2-7; the D gene is possibly TRBD2 (7 bases). Germline CDR1 SGHDT, CDR2 YYEEEE. The V gene lost 7 bases and the J gene lost 0 bases, with 11 bases spanning the gap. The CDR3 length is 13 residues. CDR3 in amino acids: CASWGGNSYEQYF. CDR3 nucleotide sequence: TGTGCCAGCTGGGGGGGCAACTCCTACGAGCAGTACTTC.

The V call is TRBV19, the J call TRBJ2-1; D uncertain. Trimming pared 5 bases from V and 12 bases from J, leaving 20 bases between. The CDR3 has 14 amino acids. The germline V gene has CDR1 LNHDA and CDR2 SQIVND (reference sequence). Here the CDR3 reads CASSSPDMGDRQFF. In DNA form, the CDR3 reads TGTGCCAGTAGTTCCCCCGACATGGGCGATCGGCAGTTCTTC.

The chain recombines TRBV27 with TRBJ1-1; the match to TRBD1 covers 9 bases. Trimming cost V 5 bases and J 4 bases; bases outside gene matches: 11. The CDR3 has 16 residues. Germline CDR1 is MNHEY and CDR2 is SMNVEV (reference sequence). CDR3 sequence (DNA): TGTGCCAGCAGTCAGACAGGGGGAGGGGCGGGCACTGAAGCTTTCTTT. Its translation: CASSQTGGGAGTEAFF.

This chain connects TRBV6-5 to TRBJ2-5; 10 bases map to TRBD2. The CDR3 is made up of 14 amino acids. Germline values: CDR1 MNHEY, CDR2 SVGAGI. The ends lost 2 bases at V and 5 bases at J; junction bases unmatched: 2. CDR3 in DNA: TGTGCCAGCAGTTACGGGACTAGCGTGGAGACCCAGTACTTC. As protein: CASSYGTSVETQYF.

The table lists this clone with a few counts. The chain is built from TRBV11-2 and TRBJ1-1, with D possibly being TRBD1 (5 bases). V lost 3 bases to trimming and J lost 0 bases, with 17 bases between them. The CDR3 runs 17 residues. Germline loops: CDR1 SGHAT, CDR2 FQNNGV. CDR3 loop: CASSLTAGGIMNTEAFF. The CDR3 bases are TGTGCCAGCAGCTTGACAGCCGGAGGGATTATGAACACTGAAGCTTTCTTT.

This chain links TRBV10-3 with TRBJ1-2; a possible D gene is TRBD1 (5 bases). The CDR3 has 14 residues. In germline, CDR1 is ENHRY, CDR2 SYGVKD. The V end was cut by 0 bases, the J end by 2 bases, with 7 bases between. CDR3 sequence (DNA): TGTGCCATCAGTGAGTCGACAGACAACTATGGCTACACCTTC. Amino acids: CAISESTDNYGYTF.

This chain connects TRBV30 to TRBJ2-5; D may be TRBD2 (5 bases). The CDR3 is made up of 15 amino acids. CDR1 is GTSNPN and CDR2 is SVGIG in the germline V gene (reference sequence). The CDR3 DNA is TGTGCGTCGGCCGCGTCAGTATCCTTAGCGGAGACCCAGTACTTC. Its protein is CASAASVSLAETQYF.

The chain uses TRBV28 and TRBJ1-6; 7 bases agree with TRBD1. The V gene's germline CDR1 is MDHEN and CDR2 SYDVKM. The CDR3 is 16 amino acids. V lost 6 bases to trimming and J lost 0 bases; unmatched junction nucleotides: 5. The CDR3 DNA reads as TGTGCCAGCAGCTCAGGGGGGAGCTCCTATAATTCACCCCTCCACTTT. It yields the protein CASSSGGSSYNSPLHF.

The chain joins TRBV7-9 to TRBJ2-2; TRBD2 matches 14 bases. The ends lost 11 bases at V and 2 bases at J; junction bases unmatched: 7. The germline V gene encodes CDR1 SEHNR and CDR2 FQNEAQ (reference sequence). The CDR3 totals 16 residues. The CDR3 reads CASGTSGGLNTGELFF. Written as DNA, the CDR3 is TGTGCCTCCGGGACTAGCGGGGGCCTTAACACCGGGGAGCTGTTTTTT.

This clone was seen a handful of times. This chain connects TRBV2 to TRBJ1-4; D gene unclear. Germline CDR1 and CDR2: SNHLY and FYNNEI. V lost 6 bases and J 4 bases, leaving 18 bases between the germline ends. The CDR3 runs to 16 residues. The CDR3, as DNA: TGTGCCAGCAGGGCGAGCGGGGTAATGGGTAATGAAAAACTGTTTTTT. This codes for CASRASGVMGNEKLFF.

The rearrangement links TRBV7-2 to TRBJ2-3; D uncertain. In germline, CDR1 is SGHTA, CDR2 FQGNSA. The CDR3 spans 15 residues. V lost 4 bases and J 4 bases, leaving 15 bases between the germline ends. The CDR3 loop is CASSSSISGSDTQYF. CDR3 in DNA: TGTGCCAGCAGCTCGTCAATTAGTGGTTCAGATACGCAGTATTTT.

The chain has TRBV18 and TRBJ1-1, with D hard to call. The CDR3 runs 14 residues. With 4 bases removed from V and 6 bases from J, the gap between germline ends came to 15 bases. The V gene's germline CDR1 is KGHSH and CDR2 LQKENI. CDR3 coding DNA: TGTGCCAGCTCACGTAACGGAGGGTATCCTGAAGCTTTCTTT. This sequence encodes CASSRNGGYPEAFF.

The genes are TRBV18 and TRBJ2-7, with D possibly TRBD1 on 6 matching bases. CDR1 and CDR2 (germline): KGHSH, LQKENI. This CDR3 is built from 15 residues. The germline V and J ends were trimmed by 3 bases and 5 bases, with 17 bases remaining between them. This CDR3 reads CASSPLTGSTDEQYF. Here the CDR3 DNA reads TGTGCCAGCTCACCCTTGACAGGAAGTACGGACGAGCAGTACTTC.

This clone was recorded once. The chain has TRBV30 and TRBJ1-2; TRBD1 is a possible D gene (6 bases). Between the trimmed V and J ends, which lost 0 bases and 4 bases, there was a span of 9 bases. The CDR3 has 13 amino acids. The germline CDR1 and CDR2 sequences are GTSNPN and SVGIG (reference sequence). The CDR3 here is CAWSVRTAYGYTF. CDR3 coding DNA: TGTGCCTGGAGTGTAAGGACAGCCTATGGCTACACCTTC. Full variable domain (outside the CDR3, taken from reference TRBV30 and TRBJ1-2): SQTIHQWPATLVQPVGSPLSLECTVEGTSNPNLYWYRQAAGRGLQLLFYSVGIGQISSEVPQNLSASRPQDRQFILSSKKLLLSDSGFYLCAWSVRTAYGYTFGSGTRLTVV.

Turning to this clone: Different DNA sequences within this sample yield the same CDR3. The gene calls are TRBV29-1 and TRBJ1-1, with D tentatively TRBD1 (5 bases). CDR1 and CDR2 (germline): SQVTM, ANQGSEA. The CDR3 loop spans 13 amino acids. V shed 6 bases and J shed 0 bases, with 11 bases lying between them. For the CDR3, the DNA is TGCAGCGTGGCCAGGGTCTTGAACACTGAAGCTTTCTTT. Its translation is CSVARVLNTEAFF.

The chain recombines TRBV4-3 with TRBJ1-2; the D gene is possibly TRBD1 (5 bases). Trimming left V 0 bases short and J 11 bases short, with 19 bases between. The CDR3 has 15 residues. Germline assignment: CDR1 LGHNA and CDR2 YSLEER. In nucleotides, the CDR3 is TGCGCCAGCAGCCAAGATCATGAGGTAGCAGGGTTGTACACCTTC. Its protein product is CASSQDHEVAGLYTF.

As DNA, the CDR3 is TGTGCCAGCAGCCACCGGGACACATTCGTCTATGGCTACACCTTC. Protein sequence: CASSHRDTFVYGYTF. This chain connects TRBV5-8 to TRBJ1-2, with D perhaps matching TRBD1 (6 bases). Germline V gives CDR1 SGHTS, CDR2 YDEGEE. The CDR3 spans 15 residues. V lost 4 bases, J lost 4 bases, and 17 bases lay in between. Complete variable domain (other parts from reference TRBV5-8 and TRBJ1-2): EAGVTQSPTHLIKTRGQQATLRCSPISGHTSVYWYQQALGLGLQFLLWYDEGEERNRGNFPPRFSGRQFPNYSSELNVNALELEDSALYLCASSHRDTFVYGYTFGSGTRLTVV.

The chain uses TRBV5-1 and TRBJ1-5, with D possibly TRBD1 on 6 matching bases. This CDR3 has 14 amino acids. Per germline, CDR1 SGHRS and CDR2 YFSETQ. V dropped 4 bases and J dropped 4 bases, with 12 bases sitting between them. The chain's CDR3 is CASSAGGQNQPQHF. The CDR3 nucleotides are TGCGCCAGCAGCGCGGGGGGCCAAAATCAGCCCCAGCATTTT.

The chain joins TRBV6-5 to TRBJ2-7, with 8 bases fitting TRBD2. Germline lookup yields CDR1 MNHEY and CDR2 SVGAGI. V lost 7 bases to trimming and J lost 6 bases; unmatched junction nucleotides: 11. The CDR3 contains 14 residues. Here the CDR3 DNA reads TGTGCCAGCATCTCGGGGGGGACAACGGGCGAGCAGTACTTC. This translates into CASISGGTTGEQYF.

This clone was seen more than once but under ten times. The chain links TRBV19 to TRBJ1-1, with a tentative D call TRBD1 (6 bases). The germline CDR1 and CDR2 sequences are LNHDA and SQIVND (reference sequence). There are 13 residues in the CDR3. Trimming stripped 5 bases from V and 3 bases from J, with 10 bases between. This CDR3 is CASSRDIHTEAFF. CDR3 in DNA: TGTGCCAGTAGTCGGGACATCCACACTGAAGCTTTCTTT.